Listed below are T cell receptor beta chains from one sample, sequenced in a study of T cells in Graves' hyperthyroidism and ophthalmopathy. TCRdb fed the multiplex PCR reads into MiXCR, producing one record per CDR3 protein. The sample consists of about 560,000 distinct CDR3 sequences, 46% of them appearing once. Sequenced input: peripheral blood or thyroid tissue (not recorded which). The receptors derive from a woman aged 18-35 years with Graves' hyperthyroidism. Each CDR3 is given with its conserved first and last residue. The D gene is left open where the match is weak. The size of a clone is reported for some rows only, either as once, few or many, or as a class for expanded clones.

V gene,clone size,D gene,J gene,CDR3 protein,CDR3 DNA
TRBV19,few,NA,TRBJ1-1,CASTRAGAGTEAFF,TGTGCCAGTACGAGGGCAGGGGCAGGTACTGAAGCTTTCTTT
TRBV20-1,many,NA,TRBJ1-2,CSTRHSWYGYTF,TGCAGTACACGACATAGTTGGTATGGCTACACCTTC
TRBV20-1,few,NA,TRBJ1-6,CSVSSPTAAYNSPLHF,TGCAGTGTCTCGAGTCCGACGGCAGCCTATAATTCACCCCTCCACTTT
TRBV20-1,NA,TRBD1,TRBJ1-4,CSARGLGQGAEKLFF,TGCAGTGCTAGAGGTCTGGGACAGGGTGCTGAAAAACTGTTTTTT
TRBV7-9,few,NA,TRBJ2-2,CASSLAEELFF,TGTGCCAGCAGCTTAGCGGAGGAGCTGTTTTTT
TRBV25-1,NA,TRBD2,TRBJ2-5,CASSDPRTSGRTQYF,TGTGCCAGCAGTGACCCCAGGACTAGCGGCCGGACCCAGTACTTC
TRBV15,few,TRBD2,TRBJ2-3,CATSSDLAGVSDTQYF,TGTGCCACCAGCAGCGACTTGGCGGGAGTATCAGATACGCAGTATTTT
TRBV2,NA,NA,TRBJ1-2,CASSEALVYGYTF,TGTGCCAGCAGTGAAGCGCTTGTCTATGGCTACACCTTC
TRBV7-9,few,NA,TRBJ1-5,CASSLGRSSNQPQHF,TGTGCCAGCAGCTTAGGTCGGTCTAGCAATCAGCCCCAGCATTTT
TRBV11-2,once,NA,TRBJ2-2,CASSLEARLNTGELFF,TGTGCCAGCAGCTTAGAAGCCAGACTGAACACCGGGGAGCTGTTTTTT
TRBV29-1,NA,TRBD1,TRBJ1-6,CSVLTMDRGLSYNSPLHF,TGCAGCGTTCTAACGATGGACAGGGGGCTTTCCTATAATTCACCCCTCCACTTT
TRBV14,NA,NA,TRBJ2-7,CASSQDPSSHEQYF,TGTGCCAGCAGCCAAGACCCTAGTTCCCACGAGCAGTACTTC
TRBV7-3,NA,NA,TRBJ2-2,CASSPPTGITGELFF,TGTGCCAGCAGCCCACCGACAGGAATCACCGGGGAGCTGTTTTTT
TRBV10-3,many,NA,TRBJ2-7,CAIGRVPSYEQYF,TGTGCCATCGGACGTGTCCCCTCCTACGAGCAGTACTTC
TRBV10-3,NA,NA,TRBJ1-1,CAISDKWGESLNTEAFF,TGTGCCATCAGCGACAAGTGGGGCGAGTCTCTGAACACTGAAGCTTTCTTT
TRBV7-3,NA,NA,TRBJ1-1,CASGYGGETEAFF,TGTGCCAGCGGATATGGGGGCGAGACTGAAGCTTTCTTT
TRBV15,NA,NA,TRBJ2-6,CATSLVLTF,TGTGCCACCAGCTTGGTCCTGACTTTC
TRBV7-9,many,NA,TRBJ1-4,CASASQQESNEKLFF,TGTGCCAGCGCATCCCAACAGGAATCTAATGAAAAACTGTTTTTT
TRBV29-1,NA,TRBD1,TRBJ1-2,CSAAGTGYNYGYTF,TGCAGCGCAGCCGGGACAGGGTATAACTATGGCTACACCTTC
TRBV15,NA,TRBD1,TRBJ2-5,CATSRDQGAREETQYF,TGTGCCACCAGCAGAGACCAGGGGGCGAGGGAAGAGACCCAGTACTTC
TRBV7-8,NA,TRBD1,TRBJ1-4,CASSSGRVGTDEKLFF,TGTGCCAGCAGCTCGGGCAGGGTAGGGACAGATGAAAAACTGTTTTTT
TRBV10-3,NA,NA,TRBJ2-5,CAISEEGSGETQYF,TGTGCCATCAGTGAGGAAGGGAGTGGAGAGACCCAGTACTTC
TRBV7-9,NA,NA,TRBJ2-5,CASSPISDRQPQYF,TGTGCCAGCAGCCCAATCAGTGATAGACAGCCCCAGTACTTC
TRBV20-1,few,NA,TRBJ2-7,CSADEAGTYEQYF,TGCAGTGCCGACGAGGCGGGTACCTACGAGCAGTACTTC
TRBV11-2,few,TRBD2,TRBJ2-2,CASSLLAGADGELFF,TGTGCCAGCAGCTTACTTGCGGGAGCTGACGGGGAGCTGTTTTTT
TRBV25-1,NA,NA,TRBJ2-5,CASGATYKETQYF,TGTGCCAGCGGAGCGACCTATAAAGAGACCCAGTACTTC
TRBV12-5,NA,NA,TRBJ1-2,CASGLVSSRGYTF,TGTGCTAGTGGTTTGGTTAGTTCCCGCGGCTACACCTTC
TRBV7-8,NA,TRBD2,TRBJ2-5,CASSLVSGRKETQYF,TGTGCCAGCAGCTTAGTTAGCGGGAGAAAGGAGACCCAGTACTTC
TRBV2,NA,TRBD1,TRBJ1-1,CASSTDRGTNTETFF,TGTGCCAGCAGCACGGACAGGGGGACGAACACTGAAACTTTCTTT
TRBV7-3,few,NA,TRBJ1-1,CASSLESTGMNTEAFF,TGTGCCAGCAGCTTAGAGTCTACGGGGATGAACACTGAAGCTTTCTTT
TRBV5-1,NA,TRBD1,TRBJ1-2,CASQGDSGVSTF,TGTGCCAGCCAGGGGGACAGCGGAGTGTCCACCTTC
TRBV21-1,once,NA,TRBJ2-6,CASSKGQGANVLTF,TGTGCCAGCAGCAAAGGACAGGGTGCCAACGTCCTGACTTTC
TRBV5-1,many,TRBD1,TRBJ1-6,CASSLAGRGRSPLHF,TGCGCCAGCAGCTTGGCCGGAAGGGGGCGGTCACCCCTCCACTTT
TRBV18,NA,NA,TRBJ2-5,CASSPRRETQYF,TGTGCCAGCTCACCACGGCGAGAGACCCAGTACTTC
TRBV13,NA,TRBD1,TRBJ1-1,CASSQEPRDRGQEAFF,TGCGCCAGCAGCCAAGAACCCCGGGACAGGGGGCAGGAGGCTTTCTTT
TRBV25-1,NA,NA,TRBJ1-5,CAGGSGQPQHF,TGTGCCGGAGGATCTGGGCAGCCCCAGCATTTT
TRBV7-9,NA,NA,TRBJ2-7,CASSERTGVYEQYF,TGTGCCAGCAGCGAACGGACGGGAGTCTACGAGCAGTACTTC
TRBV24-1,NA,TRBD1,TRBJ1-2,CATPPRTGGANYGYTF,TGTGCCACCCCTCCTAGGACAGGGGGCGCCAACTATGGCTACACCTTC
TRBV25-1,few,NA,TRBJ2-2,CASSSVGLAVTGELFF,TGTGCCAGTTCCTCGGTAGGGCTAGCAGTTACCGGGGAGCTGTTTTTT
TRBV29-1,NA,TRBD1,TRBJ1-1,CSPAPQGAEAFF,TGCAGCCCCGCACCTCAGGGGGCTGAAGCTTTCTTT
TRBV25-1,NA,NA,TRBJ2-7,CASSECEGYQPQQYF,TGTGCCAGCAGTGAATGTGAGGGTTATCAGCCCCAGCAGTACTTC
TRBV29-1,many,NA,TRBJ1-1,CSVDRVGTEAFF,TGCAGCGTTGACCGGGTGGGCACCGAAGCTTTCTTT
TRBV9,few,NA,TRBJ1-2,CASSVESTGTYGYTF,TGTGCCAGCAGCGTAGAATCGACAGGAACCTATGGCTACACCTTC
TRBV7-2,NA,NA,TRBJ1-1,CASSLGQVEAFF,TGTGCCAGCAGCTTAGGACAGGTTGAAGCTTTCTTT
TRBV19,NA,TRBD2,TRBJ2-7,CASSRAGDHEQYF,TGTGCCAGTTCCCGTGCGGGAGACCACGAGCAGTACTTC
TRBV20-1,few,NA,TRBJ2-7,CSARSLVAGAYEQYF,TGCAGTGCTAGAAGTTTGGTTGCGGGCGCCTACGAGCAGTACTTC
TRBV7-2,NA,TRBD1,TRBJ1-2,CASSPRAGGYGYTF,TGTGCCAGCAGCCCCCGAGCAGGGGGGTATGGCTACACCTTC
TRBV10-3,few,TRBD1,TRBJ2-7,CAISEGQGYEQYF,TGTGCCATCAGTGAAGGACAGGGCTACGAGCAGTACTTC
TRBV20-1,few,NA,TRBJ2-7,CSARAPGEEQYF,TGCAGTGCTAGGGCCCCGGGGGAAGAGCAGTACTTC
TRBV19,many,NA,TRBJ2-7,CASSIQGSGEQYF,TGTGCCAGTAGTATCCAGGGAAGTGGCGAGCAGTACTTC
TRBV10-3,NA,NA,TRBJ1-5,CAISGGFGQPQHF,TGTGCCATCAGTGGGGGTTTCGGGCAGCCCCAGCATTTT
TRBV12-3/TRBV12-4,few,TRBD1,TRBJ1-4,CASSLGLGQENEKLFF,TGTGCCAGCAGCCTAGGCTTGGGACAGGAAAATGAAAAACTGTTTTTT
TRBV7-2,few,NA,TRBJ2-5,CASSLVGAADSYQETQYF,TGTGCCAGCAGCTTAGTCGGCGCGGCAGATTCCTACCAAGAGACCCAGTACTTC
TRBV29-1,NA,TRBD1,TRBJ2-7,CSVATGGSEQYF,TGCAGCGTCGCGACAGGGGGCTCCGAGCAGTACTTC
TRBV12-3/TRBV12-4,NA,NA,TRBJ2-2,CASVVEGHGELFF,TGTGCTAGTGTGGTAGAGGGTCACGGGGAGCTGTTTTTT
TRBV7-9,NA,NA,TRBJ1-6,CASSFGFSPLHF,TGTGCCAGCAGTTTTGGGTTTTCACCCCTCCACTTT